The sequence of this T cell receptor beta chain was determined in a study of beta chain features in type 1 diabetes. General observations from the study: Among patients with Type 1 diabetes, TCRB CDR3s were moderately but significantly shorter in every one of the four CD4+ subsets. Lower insertion and higher deletion counts appeared at VDJ junctions in type 1 diabetes patients.

Markers CD45RO/CCR7/CD25/CD127/CD95/CD27 served to sort CD4+ naive, central memory, regulatory and stem cell-like memory cells. Worth noting for this clone: Its antigen is not identified. The same CDR3 arises from other DNA sequences in this sample as well.

Investigators reverse transcribed all isolated RNA, so they sequenced expressed TCRB transcripts. Libraries were prepared by immunoSEQ multiplex PCR; TCRdb keeps only in-frame clonotypes and omits some of them. Of some 410,000 clones listed, more than 11% are singletons. Germline values: CDR1 SQVTM, CDR2 ANQGSEA. V was pared by 5 bases and J by 5 bases, with 8 bases of the junction left unmatched. The CDR3 runs 14 residues. This TCR was recovered from a man aged 25 to 40 in good health. Sequencing input: naive CD4+ T cells from blood. The rearrangement uses TRBV29-1 and TRBJ1-4; TRBD1 aligns across 7 bases. CDR3 in amino acids: CSVLAQGLNEKLFF. The CDR3 DNA is TGCAGCGTTCTGGCACAGGGGTTAAATGAAAAACTGTTTTTT.